A selection of T cell receptor beta chains follows, all from one sample in a study of OX40 agonist ivuxolimab in advanced cancers. The protocol was immunoSEQ multiplex PCR, while the TCRdb copy is restricted to in-frame clones and leaves out a portion. The data hold 35,000 to 55,000 clones, with roughly 80% observed a single time. Sample: CD4+ or CD8+ T cells sorted from blood, taken in a trial of the OX40 agonist ivuxolimab. All receptors come from an adult with an advanced solid tumor such as melanoma, head and neck, liver or kidney cancer. Each CDR3 is given with its conserved first and last residue. A D gene is named only where the DNA matches it firmly. Some rows mark clone size as missing; the rest say once, few, many or name a class of expanded clone.

>TRBJ2-2|.|TRBD1|TRBV12-5
CASGFGTGLNTGELFF
TGTGCTAGTGGTTTCGGGACAGGGCTAAACACCGGGGAGCTGTTTTTT
>TRBJ1-5|.|TRBD1|TRBV27
CASSASTGVQPQHF
TGTGCCAGCAGCGCTTCGACAGGGGTTCAGCCCCAGCATTTT
>TRBJ2-2|.|TRBD1|TRBV10-3
CAISESTGVEDGELFF
TGTGCCATCAGTGAGTCGACAGGGGTTGAGGACGGGGAGCTGTTTTTT
>TRBJ2-4|once|TRBD1|TRBV7-2
CASSLTGTEENIQYF
TGTGCCAGCAGCTTAACTGGGACAGAGGAAAACATTCAGTACTTC
>TRBJ2-7|.|TRBD2|TRBV19
CASSIGSGSSYEQYF
TGTGCCAGTAGTATTGGGAGCGGGAGCTCCTACGAGCAGTACTTC
>TRBJ1-1|.|.|TRBV7-9
CASDSGTATEAFF
TGTGCCAGCGACTCCGGGACGGCGACTGAAGCTTTCTTT
>TRBJ2-1|.|.|TRBV4-3
CASQREGATYNEQFF
TGCGCCAGCCAACGAGAAGGGGCCACCTACAATGAGCAGTTCTTC
>TRBJ2-1|.|.|TRBV4-3
CASSQEYGRNEQFF
TGCGCCAGCAGCCAAGAATATGGACGGAATGAGCAGTTCTTC
>TRBJ2-2|medium-sized|.|TRBV27
CASSFSAGSGTGELFF
TGTGCCAGCAGTTTTTCAGCGGGTAGCGGCACCGGGGAGCTGTTTTTT
>TRBJ2-7|.|.|TRBV4-1
CASSQDGYEQYF
TGCGCCAGCAGCCAAGACGGGTACGAGCAGTACTTC
>TRBJ2-3|few|.|TRBV5-6
CASSFRFATDTQYF
TGTGCCAGCAGCTTCCGGTTTGCCACAGATACGCAGTATTTT
>TRBJ2-3|.|.|TRBV15
CATSRGGTDTQYF
TGTGCCACCAGCAGAGGGGGCACAGATACGCAGTATTTT
>TRBJ2-1|few|.|TRBV25-1
CASRAKIVGWGDEQFF
TGTGCCAGCAGGGCAAAAATAGTAGGTTGGGGCGATGAGCAGTTCTTC
>TRBJ2-7|few|TRBD1|TRBV11-2
CASSEQGARNYEQYF
TGTGCCAGCAGTGAACAGGGGGCCCGTAACTACGAGCAGTACTTC
>TRBJ2-7|.|TRBD2|TRBV27
CASSFLTGGLSYEQYF
TGTGCCAGCAGTTTCTTGACGGGGGGGCTCTCCTACGAGCAGTACTTC
>TRBJ1-3|.|.|TRBV28
CASSPPPYRLSGNTIYF
TGTGCCAGCAGTCCTCCACCTTACAGGCTCTCTGGAAACACCATATATTTT
>TRBJ1-1|few|TRBD1|TRBV28
CASSTRDSVFGEAFF
TGTGCCAGCAGTACTCGGGACAGCGTCTTCGGTGAAGCTTTCTTT
>TRBJ2-5|.|.|TRBV7-9
CASSFEAVKETQYF
TGTGCCAGCAGCTTCGAGGCAGTCAAAGAGACCCAGTACTTC
>TRBJ2-2|.|.|TRBV7-9
CASSPLPFF
TGTGCCAGCAGCCCCCTGCCGTTTTTT
>TRBJ2-7|.|TRBD1|TRBV6-5
CASRPEGAPYEQYF
TGTGCCAGCAGGCCAGAGGGGGCCCCATACGAGCAGTACTTC
>TRBJ2-7|once|TRBD2|TRBV28
CASSLDGGDHEQYF
TGTGCCAGCAGTTTAGACGGGGGGGACCACGAGCAGTACTTC
>TRBJ2-3|.|TRBD2|TRBV28
CASSLFYIGLAGGNTDTQYF
TGTGCCAGCAGTTTATTTTATATCGGTCTAGCGGGAGGGAATACAGATACGCAGTATTTT
>TRBJ2-2|.|.|TRBV28
CASSFPRGAGELFF
TGTGCCAGCAGTTTTCCACGAGGGGCCGGGGAGCTGTTTTTT
>TRBJ2-5|.|.|TRBV11-3
CASSLEGPRQETQYF
TGTGCCAGCAGCTTAGAAGGCCCGCGACAAGAGACCCAGTACTTC
>TRBJ1-1|.|TRBD1|TRBV4-1
CASSQVSGTGYTEAFF
TGCGCCAGCAGCCAAGTCTCCGGGACAGGATACACTGAAGCTTTCTTT